This T cell receptor beta chain stems from a study of T-cell reconstitution after alpha-beta-depleted transplantation in children. Preparation of the TCRbeta library was carried out with unique molecular identifiers. In TCRdb, the PCR reads were re-called with MiXCR into one record per CDR3 protein. The sample records some 530,000 distinct CDR3 sequences, around 12% being singletons. In this sample, this clonotype turned up a few times. The CDR3 length is 12 residues. CDR1 SEHNR and CDR2 FQNEAQ come from the germline V gene (reference sequence). Trimming cost V 3 bases and J 1 base, with 3 bases left between them.

The material sequenced was PBMCs from the stem cell graft donor, taken from the stem cell graft. The J gene is TRBJ2-5, the V gene TRBV7-9; D unresolved. The receptor's source is a human donor who donated a stem cell graft to a child with combined immunodeficiency. The CDR3 spells CASSFAQETQYF. DNA for the CDR3: TGTGCCAGCAGCTTCGCCCAAGAGACCCAGTACTTC.